This T cell receptor (beta chain) is from a study of Tregs in tolerant kidney transplant recipients. Unstimulated Tregs (CD4+CD25+CD127-) and CD4+CD25- non-Tregs were sorted from PBMCs. Measured with immunoSEQ multiplex PCR; TCRdb has only the in-frame clones, and not every one. Here the sample spans 200,000 to 300,000 clones, 84% being singletons. The V gene's germline CDR1 is WSHSY and CDR2 SAAADI. This CDR3 is built from 15 residues. The junction had 4 bases not matched to a gene; V was cut back by 2 bases and J by 1 base. This receptor was taken from a human donor in good health. J is TRBJ1-1 and V is TRBV10-2; TRBD1 matches at 7 bases. The sample consisted of CD4+ T cells from blood. The CDR3 DNA sequence: TGCGCCAGCAGTGAGCCGAACAGGGGGAACACTGAAGCTTTCTTT. Amino acid sequence: CASSEPNRGNTEAFF.